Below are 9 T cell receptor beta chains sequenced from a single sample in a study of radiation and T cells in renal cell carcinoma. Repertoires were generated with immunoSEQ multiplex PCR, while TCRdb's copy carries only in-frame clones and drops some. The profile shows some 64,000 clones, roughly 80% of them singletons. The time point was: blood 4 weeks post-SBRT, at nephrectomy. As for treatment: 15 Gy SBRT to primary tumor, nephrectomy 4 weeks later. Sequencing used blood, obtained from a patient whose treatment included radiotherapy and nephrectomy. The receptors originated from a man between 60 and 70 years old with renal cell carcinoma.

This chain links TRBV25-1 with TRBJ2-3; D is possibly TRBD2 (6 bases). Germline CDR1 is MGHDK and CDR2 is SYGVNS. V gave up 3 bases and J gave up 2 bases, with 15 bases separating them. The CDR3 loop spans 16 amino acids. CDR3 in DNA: TGTGCCAGCAGTGACGTGGAGGGAGATGTCACAGATACGCAGTATTTT. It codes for CASSDVEGDVTDTQYF.

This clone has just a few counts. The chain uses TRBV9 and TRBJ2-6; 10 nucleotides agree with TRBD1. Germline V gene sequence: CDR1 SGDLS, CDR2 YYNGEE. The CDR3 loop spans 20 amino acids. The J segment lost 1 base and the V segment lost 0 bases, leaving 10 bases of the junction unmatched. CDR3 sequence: CASSVVGQGQGLSGANVLTF. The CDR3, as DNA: TGTGCCAGCAGCGTAGTGGGGCAGGGACAGGGGCTTTCTGGGGCCAACGTCCTGACTTTC.

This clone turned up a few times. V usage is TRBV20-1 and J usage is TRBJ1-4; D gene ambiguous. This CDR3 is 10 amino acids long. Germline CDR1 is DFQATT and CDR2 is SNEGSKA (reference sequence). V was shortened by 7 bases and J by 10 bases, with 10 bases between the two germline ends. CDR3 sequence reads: CSGAGGKLFF. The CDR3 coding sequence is TGCAGTGGTGCGGGTGGAAAACTGTTTTTT.

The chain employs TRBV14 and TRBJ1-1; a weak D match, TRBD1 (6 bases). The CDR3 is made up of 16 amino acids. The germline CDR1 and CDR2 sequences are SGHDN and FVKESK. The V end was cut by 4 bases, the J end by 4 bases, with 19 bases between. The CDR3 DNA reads TGTGCCAGCAGCCGACTACAGGGTAGAGGGAGCACTGAAGCTTTCTTT. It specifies CASSRLQGRGSTEAFF.

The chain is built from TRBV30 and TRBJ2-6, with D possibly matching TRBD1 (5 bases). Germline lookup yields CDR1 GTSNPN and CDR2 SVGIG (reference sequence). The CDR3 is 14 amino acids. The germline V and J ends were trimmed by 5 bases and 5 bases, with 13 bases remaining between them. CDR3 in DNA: TGTGCCTGGTCCGCGGCAGGGCGGGCCAACGTCCTGACTTTC. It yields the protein CAWSAAGRANVLTF.

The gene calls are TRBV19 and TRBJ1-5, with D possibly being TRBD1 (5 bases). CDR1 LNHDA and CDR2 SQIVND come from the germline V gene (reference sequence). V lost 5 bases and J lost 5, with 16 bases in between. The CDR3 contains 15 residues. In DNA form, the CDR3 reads TGTGCCAGTAGTGGTACAGGAGGGACTCATCAGCCCCAGCATTTT. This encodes CASSGTGGTHQPQHF. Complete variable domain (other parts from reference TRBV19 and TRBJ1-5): DGGITQSPKYLFRKEGQNVTLSCEQNLNHDAMYWYRQDPGQGLRLIYYSQIVNDFQKGDIAEGYSVSREKKESFPLTVTSAQKNPTAFYLCASSGTGGTHQPQHFGDGTRLSIL.

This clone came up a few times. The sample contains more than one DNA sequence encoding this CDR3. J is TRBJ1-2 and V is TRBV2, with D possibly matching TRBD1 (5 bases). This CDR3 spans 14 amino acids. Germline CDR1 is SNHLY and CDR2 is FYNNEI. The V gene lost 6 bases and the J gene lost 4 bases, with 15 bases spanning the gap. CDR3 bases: TGTGCCAGCAGCGAGGTTTCCGGGGGCTATGGCTACACCTTC. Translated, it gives CASSEVSGGYGYTF. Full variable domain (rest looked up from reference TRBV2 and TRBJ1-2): EPEVTQTPSHQVTQMGQEVILRCVPISNHLYFYWYRQILGQKVEFLVSFYNNEISEKSEIFDDQFSVERPDGSNFTLKIRSTKLEDSAMYFCASSEVSGGYGYTFGSGTRLTVV.

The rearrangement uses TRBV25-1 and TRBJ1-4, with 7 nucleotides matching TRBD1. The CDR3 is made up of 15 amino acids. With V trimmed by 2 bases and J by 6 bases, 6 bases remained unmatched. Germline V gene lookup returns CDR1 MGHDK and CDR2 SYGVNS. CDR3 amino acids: CASSELRGDDEKLFF. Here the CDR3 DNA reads TGTGCCAGCAGTGAACTCAGGGGGGACGATGAAAAACTGTTTTTT.

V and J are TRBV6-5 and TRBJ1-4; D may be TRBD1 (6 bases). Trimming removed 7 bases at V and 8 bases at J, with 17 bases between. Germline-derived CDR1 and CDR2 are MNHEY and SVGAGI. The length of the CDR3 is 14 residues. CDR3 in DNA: TGTGCCAGCACCATAACCGGGACACCCGAAAAACTGTTTTTT. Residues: CASTITGTPEKLFF.